This T cell receptor (beta chain) was captured by sequencing in a study of CD8 T cells in Susac syndrome. Study information: Patients with Susac syndrome had blood drawn and were at that point therapy-naive, on corticosteroids, or on intravenous immunoglobulin alone.

The V gene's germline CDR1 is SGHNT and CDR2 YYREEE (reference sequence). The CDR3 runs to 14 residues. V lost 0 bases to trimming and J lost 3 bases, with 9 bases between them. Random-hexamer reverse transcription was applied to about 0.5 to 1 ug RNA. TCRdb itself ran the immunoSEQ multiplex PCR reads through MiXCR, one entry per CDR3 protein. The table lists hundreds of thousands of distinct CDR3 sequences, 96% of them singletons, with 0.1% in the top ten. What was sequenced was CD4+ T cells from PBMCs. The clonotype originates from a human donor with Susac syndrome. This chain links TRBV5-4 with TRBJ1-1, with D possibly matching TRBD1 (5 bases). This CDR3 is CASSLAGTDTEAFF. The CDR3 bases are TGTGCCAGCAGCTTGGCAGGGACCGACACTGAAGCTTTCTTT. The full variable domain, with the rest looked up from reference TRBV5-4 and TRBJ1-1, is ETGVTQSPTHLIKTRGQQVTLRCSSQSGHNTVSWYQQALGQGPQFIFQYYREEENGRGNFPPRFSGLQFPNYSSELNVNALELDDSALYLCASSLAGTDTEAFFGQGTRLTVV.